This T cell receptor (beta chain) emerged from a study of T-cell memory formation after mild COVID-19. Study summary: Across donors, TCR clusters were largely donor specific. General study results and limits: Later expanders leaned toward CD4+, whereas clones contracting from day 15 to 85 were balanced CD4/CD8.

TCRdb reprocessed the 5' RACE reads with MiXCR, giving one entry per CDR3 protein. Of about 88,000 distinct CDR3 sequences in the sample, around 25% were seen once. A note on this clonotype: Its antigen remains unknown.

V shed 5 bases and J 4 bases; nucleotides not matched to a gene: 2. The CDR3 contains 13 residues. Germline values: CDR1 MNHEY, CDR2 SVGAGI. This sequence joins TRBV6-5 and TRBJ2-3; 8 bases line up with TRBD1. The sequencing sample was made of PBMCs or a T cell subset sorted from them (not recorded which). The TCR originated in a man in his late teens or twenties who had mild COVID-19 (a few samples of this study predate the infection). Cell type and time point are not known. CDR3: CASSQTGADTQYF. As DNA, the CDR3 is TGTGCCAGCAGTCAGACAGGGGCAGATACGCAGTATTTT.